This TCR beta chain was documented in a study of lung T cells in sarcoidosis with Löfgren's syndrome. Study conclusions and caveats: The most expanded V genes in Löfgren's patients were reportedly TRAV12-1 and TRBV2.

This clonotype was counted between two and nine times. Its antigen remains unidentified. Each CDR3 protein gets one entry after TCRdb re-called the reads with MiXCR. Counted here are tens of thousands of distinct CDR3 sequences, around 21% occurring once; the ten biggest clones make up 2% to 2.5%. The V gene's germline CDR1 is MDHEN and CDR2 SYDVKM. The V and J ends lost 2 bases and 0 bases respectively, with 11 bases between them. The CDR3 has 15 residues. The clonotype originates from a human donor with sarcoidosis (Löfgren's syndrome or another form), or a control subject (not recorded which). V is TRBV28 and J is TRBJ2-7; maybe TRBD1 (6 bases). Sequencing used CD4+ T cells from PBMCs. CDR3 in amino acids: CASSLGTGPSYEQYV. In nucleotides, the CDR3 is TGTGCCAGCAGTTTAGGAACAGGGCCCTCCTACGAGCAGTACGTC.